This T cell receptor beta chain was retrieved from a study of CD8+ T cells in alopecia areata. Extracted from the samples, RNA was reverse transcribed into cDNA to serve as the sequencing template. Here immunoSEQ multiplex PCR was the method, and the copy in TCRdb shows in-frame clones only, minus some. The top ten clones hold 1% to 1.5% of a sample with roughly 250,000 clones, 65% to 70% of them seen once. The CDR3 totals 18 residues. Germline V gives CDR1 LNHDA, CDR2 SQIVND (reference sequence). With 9 bases clipped from V and 7 bases from J, the junction kept 23 bases outside the gene matches. Here the sequenced sample was CD4+ T cells sorted from blood, taken at week 0. This chain uses TRBV19 with TRBJ2-1; 8 bases are a match to TRBD2. This TCR derives from a human donor with alopecia areata. The CDR3 DNA reads TGTGCCAGAACGGTTACTAGCGAAGTCCGGGGGGGCGAGAATGAGCAGTTCTTC. It translates to CARTVTSEVRGGENEQFF.